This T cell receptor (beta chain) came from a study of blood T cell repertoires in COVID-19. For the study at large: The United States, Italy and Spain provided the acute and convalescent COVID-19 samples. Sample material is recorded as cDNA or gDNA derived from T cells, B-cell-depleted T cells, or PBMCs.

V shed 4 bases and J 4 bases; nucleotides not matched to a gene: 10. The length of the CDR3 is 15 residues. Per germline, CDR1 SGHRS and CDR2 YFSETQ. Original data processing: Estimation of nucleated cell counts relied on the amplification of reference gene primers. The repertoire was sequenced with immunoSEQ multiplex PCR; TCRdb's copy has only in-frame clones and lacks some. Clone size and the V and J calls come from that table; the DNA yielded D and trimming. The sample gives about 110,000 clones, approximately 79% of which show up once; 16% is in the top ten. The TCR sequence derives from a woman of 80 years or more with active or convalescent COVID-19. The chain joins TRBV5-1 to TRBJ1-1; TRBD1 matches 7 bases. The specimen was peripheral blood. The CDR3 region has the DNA TGCGCCAGCAGCATACAAACAGGGGTGGGCACTGAAGCTTTCTTT. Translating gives CASSIQTGVGTEAFF.